Given below is one TCR beta chain in context. What it binds is unknown. These data originate in a study of T cell responses to AZD1222 COVID-19 vaccine. Overall study context: Both about-4-week and about-12-week second-dose recipients were combined. Study observations and caveats: Donor demographics were predominantly white British with a female majority; clonal diversity may be underestimated. Among those given AZD1222, only five to seven were seropositive at baseline. Per reports, nearly half of all spike-specific TCRs target regions that are unmutated in variants.

Produced via immunoSEQ multiplex PCR; TCRdb's table is partial and in-frame only. The sample shows roughly 120,000 clones, 88% of them seen only once. The CDR3 loop spans 18 amino acids. Germline CDR1 is SGHRS and CDR2 is YFSETQ. The trim removed 2 bases at V and 7 bases at J, leaving 15 bases unmatched. The receptor comes from an adult in good health. The chain combines TRBV5-1 with TRBJ2-3, with TRBD2 matching over 11 bases. Sequences were derived from peripheral blood, sampled on day 0 of AZD1222 vaccination. CDR3 sequence reads: CASSFQTSGRRRAYTQYF. As DNA, the CDR3 is TGCGCCAGCAGCTTTCAAACTAGCGGGAGACGGAGGGCATATACGCAGTATTTT.